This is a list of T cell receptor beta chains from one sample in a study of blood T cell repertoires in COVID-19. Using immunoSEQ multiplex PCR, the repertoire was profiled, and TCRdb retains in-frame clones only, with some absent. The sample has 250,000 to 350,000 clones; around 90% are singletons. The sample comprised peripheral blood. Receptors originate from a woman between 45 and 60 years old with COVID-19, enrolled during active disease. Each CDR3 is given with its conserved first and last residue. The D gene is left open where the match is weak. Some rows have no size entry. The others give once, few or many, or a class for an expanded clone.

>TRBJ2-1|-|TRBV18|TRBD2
CASSPPGIAGGHNEQFF
TGTGCCAGCTCACCACCGGGTATAGCGGGAGGACACAATGAGCAGTTCTTC
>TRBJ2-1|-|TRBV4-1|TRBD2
CASSQDRGAGGYNEQFF
TGCGCCAGCAGCCAAGATAGGGGAGCGGGAGGGTACAATGAGCAGTTCTTC
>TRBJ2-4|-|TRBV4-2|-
CASSKVEGDKNIQYF
TGTGCCAGCAGCAAGGTGGAGGGCGACAAAAACATTCAGTACTTC
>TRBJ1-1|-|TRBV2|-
CASGPGIAFF
TGTGCCAGCGGCCCAGGTATAGCTTTCTTT
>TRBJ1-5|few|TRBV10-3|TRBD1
CAISDPRTGDQPQHF
TGTGCCATCAGTGATCCCCGAACAGGGGATCAGCCCCAGCATTTT
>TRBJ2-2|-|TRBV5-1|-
CASSLWELGGTGELFF
TGCGCCAGCAGCTTGTGGGAACTAGGGGGCACCGGGGAGCTGTTTTTT
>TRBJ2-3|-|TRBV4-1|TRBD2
CASSQDSPSGRYADTQYF
TGCGCCAGCAGCCAAGATAGTCCTAGCGGGAGGTATGCAGATACGCAGTATTTT
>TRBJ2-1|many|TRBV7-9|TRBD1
CASSPQGAVEQFF
TGTGCCAGCAGCCCCCAGGGGGCAGTTGAGCAGTTCTTC
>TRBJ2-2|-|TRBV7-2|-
CASSSAGDTGELFF
TGTGCCAGCAGCTCGGCAGGGGACACCGGGGAGCTGTTTTTT
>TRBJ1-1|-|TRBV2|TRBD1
CASRTGQGNTEAFF
TGTGCCAGCAGGACGGGACAGGGGAACACTGAAGCTTTCTTT
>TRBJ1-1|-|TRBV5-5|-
CASSSLGSGSGTEAFF
TGTGCCAGCAGCTCTCTTGGAAGCGGCTCGGGTACTGAAGCTTTCTTT
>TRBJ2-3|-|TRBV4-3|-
CASSQEIRTAASTDTQYF
TGCGCCAGCAGCCAAGAAATTAGGACTGCTGCTAGCACAGATACGCAGTATTTT
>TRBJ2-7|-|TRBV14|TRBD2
CASSQRIAGSLEQYF
TGTGCCAGCAGCCAAAGGATAGCGGGATCACTCGAGCAGTACTTC
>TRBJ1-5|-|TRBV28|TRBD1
CASSLTGGNQPQHF
TGTGCCAGCAGTTTGACAGGGGGCAATCAGCCCCAGCATTTT
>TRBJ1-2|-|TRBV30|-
CAWSGGRRANYGYTF
TGTGCCTGGTCTGGGGGCAGGAGAGCTAACTATGGCTACACCTTC
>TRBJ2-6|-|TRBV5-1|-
CASSRDGVSGANVLTF
TGCGCCAGCAGCCGTGACGGAGTCTCTGGGGCCAACGTCCTGACTTTC
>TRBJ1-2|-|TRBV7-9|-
CASSLVEAPRGDYGYTF
TGTGCCAGCAGCTTAGTGGAGGCCCCACGGGGAGACTATGGCTACACCTTC
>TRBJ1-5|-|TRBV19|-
CASTNSPGTSQPQHF
TGTGCCAGTACCAATTCGCCAGGGACAAGTCAGCCCCAGCATTTT
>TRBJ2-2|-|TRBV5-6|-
CASSLGQHTGELFF
TGTGCCAGCAGCCTAGGACAGCACACCGGGGAGCTGTTTTTT
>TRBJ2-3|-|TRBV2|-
CASNPGPSFTDTQYF
TGTGCCAGCAACCCAGGGCCCTCCTTCACAGATACGCAGTATTTT
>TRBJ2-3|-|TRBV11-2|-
CASSLGRVITDTQYF
TGTGCCAGCAGCTTAGGGCGGGTGATCACAGATACGCAGTATTTT
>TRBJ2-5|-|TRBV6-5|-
CASSRQYQETQYF
TGTGCCAGCAGTCGCCAGTACCAAGAGACCCAGTACTTC
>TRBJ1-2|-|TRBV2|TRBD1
CASTGTGVSSYGYTF
TGTGCCAGCACAGGGACAGGGGTTTCAAGCTATGGCTACACCTTC
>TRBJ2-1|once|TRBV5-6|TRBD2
CASSSLAGLSNEQFF
TGTGCCAGCAGCTCCTTAGCGGGATTAAGTAATGAGCAGTTCTTC
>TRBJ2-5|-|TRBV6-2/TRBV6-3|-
CASSYPGHNQETQYF
TGTGCCAGCAGTTACCCGGGACACAACCAAGAGACCCAGTACTTC
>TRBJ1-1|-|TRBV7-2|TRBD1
CASSLVVAGGTEAFF
TGTGCCAGCAGCTTAGTAGTCGCAGGGGGCACTGAAGCTTTCTTT
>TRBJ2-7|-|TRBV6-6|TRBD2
CASRSSGRSSYEQYF
TGTGCCAGCAGGTCTAGCGGGAGGTCCTCCTACGAGCAGTACTTC
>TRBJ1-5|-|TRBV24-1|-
CATRGEGNQPQHF
TGTGCCACCAGAGGTGAGGGCAATCAGCCCCAGCATTTT
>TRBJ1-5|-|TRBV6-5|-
CASTPGYSNQPQHF
TGTGCCAGCACTCCCGGGTATAGCAATCAGCCCCAGCATTTT
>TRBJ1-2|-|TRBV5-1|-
CASRPIPEGFYGYTF
TGCGCCAGCAGACCAATCCCGGAGGGGTTCTATGGCTACACCTTC
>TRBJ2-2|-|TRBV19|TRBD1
CASSSRTGAVTGELFF
TGTGCCAGTAGTTCTCGGACAGGGGCGGTCACCGGGGAGCTGTTTTTT
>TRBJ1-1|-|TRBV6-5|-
CASRRYTEAFF
TGTGCCAGCAGGCGCTACACTGAAGCTTTCTTT
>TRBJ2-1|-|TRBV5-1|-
CASSLVGGFDEQFF
TGCGCCAGCAGCTTGGTAGGGGGTTTCGATGAGCAGTTCTTC
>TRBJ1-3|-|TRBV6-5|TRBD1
CASSYSTGSGNTIYF
TGTGCCAGCAGTTACTCGACAGGGAGTGGAAACACCATATATTTT
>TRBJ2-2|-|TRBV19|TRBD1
CASSRSTGLNTGELFF
TGTGCCAGTAGCCGTTCGACAGGGTTGAACACCGGGGAGCTGTTTTTT
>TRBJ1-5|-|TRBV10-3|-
CAISGRSNQPQHF
TGTGCCATCAGTGGCCGGAGCAATCAGCCCCAGCATTTT
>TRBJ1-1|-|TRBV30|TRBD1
CALTRTGVTEAFF
TGTGCCTTGACACGGACAGGGGTAACTGAAGCTTTCTTT
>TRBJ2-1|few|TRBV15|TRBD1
CATSRPGQGYNEQFF
TGTGCCACCAGCAGACCGGGACAGGGATACAATGAGCAGTTCTTC
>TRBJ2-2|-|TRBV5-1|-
CASSPLAPNTGELFF
TGCGCCAGCAGCCCTCTAGCGCCGAACACCGGGGAGCTGTTTTTT
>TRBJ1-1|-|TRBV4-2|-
CASSQELQSNTEAFF
TGTGCCAGCAGCCAAGAACTACAATCCAACACTGAAGCTTTCTTT
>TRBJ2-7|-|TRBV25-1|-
CASSGLPREQYF
TGTGCCAGCAGTGGACTACCTCGGGAGCAGTACTTC
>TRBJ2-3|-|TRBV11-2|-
CASSLGSGPTDTQYF
TGTGCCAGCAGCTTAGGTAGCGGCCCCACAGATACGCAGTATTTT
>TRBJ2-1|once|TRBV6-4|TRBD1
CASSISGTGYNEQFF
TGTGCCAGCAGTATATCCGGGACAGGGTACAATGAGCAGTTCTTC
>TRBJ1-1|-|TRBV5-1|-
CASSLKPGQVNTEAFF
TGCGCCAGCAGCCTAAAACCGGGACAAGTGAACACTGAAGCTTTCTTT
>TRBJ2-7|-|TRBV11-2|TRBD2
CASSAQLAGVDEQYF
TGTGCCAGCAGCGCACAACTAGCGGGAGTGGACGAGCAGTACTTC
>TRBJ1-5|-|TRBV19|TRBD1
CASSLRAAPTGVSNQPQHF
TGTGCCAGTAGTCTCCGTGCCGCCCCGACAGGGGTAAGCAATCAGCCCCAGCATTTT
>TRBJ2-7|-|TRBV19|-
CASSIHSGHSSYEQYF
TGTGCCAGTAGTATTCACAGCGGCCACAGCTCCTACGAGCAGTACTTC
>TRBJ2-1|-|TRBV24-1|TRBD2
CATSEVGGSEQFF
TGTGCCACCAGTGAGGTGGGGGGGAGTGAGCAGTTCTTC
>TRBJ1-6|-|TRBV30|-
CAWSPNPRGAGYNSPLHF
TGTGCCTGGAGTCCGAACCCCCGCGGGGCCGGATATAATTCACCCCTCCACTTT
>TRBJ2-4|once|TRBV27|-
CASSLTSLAKNIQYF
TGTGCCAGCAGCCTGACATCCTTAGCCAAAAACATTCAGTACTTC